This T cell receptor (beta chain) was captured by sequencing in a study of human T cells and chemical hapten exposure. As processed by the authors: Per-sample TCR counts ranged from roughly 20,000 to 700,000, median roughly 96,000. Via MiXCR, TCRdb re-called the RACE reads, giving one row per CDR3 protein. These V and J calls derive from TCRdb rather than the authors' analysis. Here the sample spans 250,000 or so distinct CDR3 sequences, about 8.6% being singletons. As for time point: pre-sensitization, week 0. As to treatment: therapeutic diphenylcyclopropenone sensitization with weekly scalp DPC. Extraction of total RNA was performed on unfractionated whole blood. This clonotype has a handful of counts. The germline gives CDR1 SGDLS, CDR2 YYNGEE. The CDR3 spans 16 residues. J lost 5 bases, V lost 0 bases, and 6 bases had no gene match.

The source material was whole blood, sampled in connection with sensitization to the hapten diphenylcyclopropenone (DPC). This TCR was recovered from a woman between 40 and 50 years old with alopecia areata. Some clones in this sample may be carry-over from other donors' samples. This chain connects TRBV9 to TRBJ2-2, with TRBD1 matching 8 bases. The CDR3: CASSVGPGGGTGELFF. DNA of the CDR3: TGTGCCAGCAGCGTAGGTCCAGGGGGCGGAACCGGGGAGCTGTTTTTT.